Below, 7 T cell receptor beta chains from the same sample are listed, as sequenced in a study of TIL therapy for anti-PD-1-resistant metastatic lung cancer. The time point here: pre-treatment sample, taken before nivolumab and TIL therapy. This was the immunoSEQ v3 assay. Using immunoSEQ multiplex PCR, the repertoire was profiled, and TCRdb retains in-frame clones only, with some absent. The data hold 36,000 or so clones, with 73% observed a single time. Here the sequenced sample was blood, taken at baseline. The receptors were gathered from a person aged 25 to 80 with non-small cell lung cancer.

This clone showed up just once. The chain employs TRBV19 and TRBJ1-4, with 7 bases lining up with TRBD1. V lost 7 bases to trimming and J lost 5 bases; unmatched junction nucleotides: 16. The CDR3 is made up of 17 amino acids. CDR1 LNHDA and CDR2 SQIVND come from the germline V gene (reference sequence). The CDR3: CASKRITPGTDNEKLFF. The DNA for the CDR3 is TGTGCCAGTAAAAGGATCACCCCCGGGACAGACAATGAAAAACTGTTTTTT.

This clone was picked up a small number of times. This chain connects TRBV29-1 to TRBJ2-4, with 13 bases aligning to TRBD2. The J segment lost 1 base and the V segment lost 6 bases, leaving 12 bases of the junction unmatched. The CDR3 is 18 amino acids. Germline-derived CDR1 and CDR2 are SQVTM and ANQGSEA. The DNA for the CDR3 is TGCAGCGTCGCCGGGACTAGCGGGACCTCGGTGGCCAAAAACATTCAGTACTTC. Translation gives CSVAGTSGTSVAKNIQYF.

The J gene is TRBJ1-5, the V gene TRBV28; D is unclear. The V gene's germline CDR1 is MDHEN and CDR2 SYDVKM. Trimming cost V 4 bases and J 8 bases, with 6 bases left between them. CDR3 length: 11 residues. CDR3 region: CASSSYKPQHF. CDR3 bases: TGTGCCAGCAGTTCCTATAAGCCCCAGCATTTT.

This rearrangement joins TRBV27 to TRBJ2-3; 9 positions agree with TRBD2. V lost 3 bases to trimming and J lost 4 bases; unmatched junction nucleotides: 2. The CDR3 has 14 amino acids. The V gene's germline CDR1 is MNHEY and CDR2 SMNVEV (reference sequence). The DNA for the CDR3 is TGTGCCAGCAGTTTGGCTAGCGGGGCAGATACGCAGTATTTT. Translated, it gives CASSLASGADTQYF.

V is TRBV6-5 and J is TRBJ2-2, with no clear D. In germline, CDR1 is MNHEY, CDR2 SVGAGI. The CDR3 consists of 13 residues. V was cut by 5 bases and J by 7 bases, with 11 bases left in between. The CDR3 nucleotides read TGTGCCAGCAGTGGACCTTTAGGCGGGGAGCTGTTTTTT. This sequence encodes CASSGPLGGELFF.

V gene TRBV21-1 combines with J gene TRBJ2-4; TRBD2, the table's D call, was not compared with the DNA. TRBV21-1 is listed as a pseudogene. This CDR3 is built from 18 residues. CDR3 residues: CASSKVPTGGGAKNIQYF. Here the CDR3 DNA reads TGTGCCAGCAGCAAAGTGCCGACCGGGGGGGGAGCCAAAAACATTCAGTACTTC.

This sequence joins TRBV5-6 and TRBJ2-5; D remains unclear. V was cut by 5 bases and J by 3 bases, with 5 bases left in between. The germline gives CDR1 SGHDT, CDR2 YYEEEE. The CDR3 length is 11 residues. CDR3 sequence (DNA): TGTGCCAGCAGTAGGGAAGAGACCCAGTACTTC. Translated: CASSREETQYF.